One and the same sample provided the 10 T cell receptor beta chains below, sequenced in a study of response to subunit inactivated influenza vaccine. MiXCR, run by TCRdb on the RT-PCR reads, gives a single entry per CDR3 protein. The data hold 450,000 to 600,000 distinct CDR3 sequences, with around 7.9% observed a single time. Here the sequenced sample was PBMCs from blood, taken less than 25 months after vaccination. All receptors come from a man in his fifties or sixties who received an inactivated influenza vaccine.

This clonotype was seen ten or more times. The chain recombines TRBV4-2 with TRBJ2-3; D is unresolved. Germline V CDR1 and CDR2: LGHNA, YNFKEQ. V was clipped by 4 bases and J by 3 bases, with 14 bases between them. CDR3 length: 15 residues. The CDR3 nucleotides are TGTGCCAGCAGCCCAGCTGCAGGTTATACAGATACGCAGTATTTT. It specifies CASSPAAGYTDTQYF.

This clonotype was seen more than once but under ten times. The chain joins TRBV7-2 to TRBJ2-7, with 9 nucleotides matching TRBD1. This CDR3 is built from 14 residues. CDR1 is SGHTA, CDR2 FQGNSA, per germline. V lost 4 bases to trimming and J lost 5 bases; unmatched junction nucleotides: 6. CDR3 amino acids: CASSSQGAWHEQYF. CDR3 nucleotides: TGTGCCAGCAGCTCACAGGGGGCTTGGCACGAGCAGTACTTC.

This clonotype was seen at least ten times. The chain links TRBV7-9 to TRBJ2-3; 12 nucleotides align to TRBD2. CDR1 is SEHNR, CDR2 FQNEAQ, per germline (reference sequence). V was pared by 6 bases and J by 6 bases, with 4 bases of the junction left unmatched. This CDR3 contains 14 residues. DNA for the CDR3: TGTGCCAGCAGAGGAGGGACTAGCGGGGATACGCAGTATTTT. Amino acid sequence: CASRGGTSGDTQYF. The complete variable domain, with remaining parts taken from reference TRBV7-9 and TRBJ2-3, reads DTGVSQNPRHKITKRGQNVTFRCDPISEHNRLYWYRQTLGQGPEFLTYFQNEAQLEKSRLLSDRFSAERPKGSFSTLEIQRTEQGDSAMYLCASRGGTSGDTQYFGPGTRLTVL.

This clonotype was seen more than once but under ten times. The CDR3 region is CASSQVQGAPNTGELFF. CDR3 coding DNA: TGTGCCAGCAGCCAAGTCCAGGGGGCCCCGAACACCGGGGAGCTGTTTTTT. This chain uses TRBV4-2 with TRBJ2-2, with 8 bases aligning to TRBD1. Germline CDR1 LGHNA, CDR2 YNFKEQ. The ends lost 1 base at V and 0 bases at J; junction bases unmatched: 4. The CDR3 runs 17 residues.

This sequence joins TRBV10-2 and TRBJ2-7; TRBD2 agrees at 7 bases. V lost 6 bases, J lost 3 bases, and 5 bases stayed unmatched. Looked up from germline, CDR1 is WSHSY and CDR2 is SAAADI. The CDR3 covers 13 residues. CDR3 in amino acids: CASRTGTNYEQYF. The CDR3 nucleotides are TGCGCCAGCAGAACCGGGACTAACTACGAGCAGTACTTC.

The chain recombines TRBV29-1 with TRBJ2-3, with 15 bases lining up with TRBD2. The CDR3 extends over 16 amino acids. The V segment lost 4 bases and the J segment 3 bases; nucleotides outside the gene matches: 5. Per germline, CDR1 SQVTM and CDR2 ANQGSEA. The CDR3 here is CSVAGLAGGRTDTQYF. In DNA, the CDR3 is TGCAGCGTTGCCGGACTAGCGGGGGGGCGGACAGATACGCAGTATTTT.

This clonotype was seen many times. This chain connects TRBV5-1 to TRBJ2-7; 7 nucleotides align to TRBD1. The CDR3 totals 13 residues. Germline V gene data show CDR1 as SGHRS and CDR2 as YFSETQ. The V and J ends lost 2 bases and 7 bases, in that order; junction bases with no gene match: 6. CDR3 DNA sequence: TGCGCCAGCAGCTTTGGACAGGCCAGGGAGCAGTACTTC. Protein product: CASSFGQAREQYF.

This clonotype was seen a handful of times. V is TRBV10-3 and J is TRBJ1-4; possibly TRBD1 for D (5 bases). This CDR3 comprises 15 residues. V lost 0 bases to trimming and J lost 2 bases, with 7 bases between them. CDR1 ENHRY and CDR2 SYGVKD come from the germline V gene. The CDR3 sequence is CAISESGATNEKLFF. The CDR3 coding sequence is TGTGCCATCAGTGAGTCTGGGGCGACTAATGAAAAACTGTTTTTT.

This clonotype was observed a handful of times. The V call is TRBV20-1, the J call TRBJ2-5; no definite D call. Trimming cost V 0 bases and J 1 base, with 9 bases left between them. The CDR3 is made up of 14 amino acids. Germline V CDR1 and CDR2: DFQATT, SNEGSKA (reference sequence). DNA for the CDR3: TGCAGTGCTAGAGATGTGGGCTTCCAAGAGACCCAGTACTTC. Protein sequence: CSARDVGFQETQYF.

The sample holds a few counts of this clonotype. The gene calls are TRBV3-1 and TRBJ2-5; no clear D gene. This CDR3 contains 15 residues. V was clipped by 0 bases and J by 1 base, with 9 bases between them. Germline V gene lookup returns CDR1 LGHDT and CDR2 YNNKEL (reference sequence). CDR3 sequence: CASSQDPASQETQYF. CDR3 DNA: TGTGCCAGCAGCCAAGACCCGGCGTCCCAAGAGACCCAGTACTTC.